These T cell receptor beta chains were read from a single sample in a study of cytomegalovirus exposure and HLA in healthy donors. Data came from immunoSEQ multiplex PCR; TCRdb stores just in-frame clones and leaves some out. Among more than 95,000 clones listed, less than 80% were seen once. Input material: PBMCs. These receptors were collected from a woman aged 50 to 60 in good health and CMV-seronegative. The CDR3 runs from the conserved cysteine through the conserved F or W. The D gene is left open where the match is weak. Size is omitted from some rows. Given values are once, few, many or a class for expanded clones.

clone size	V gene	J gene	D gene	CDR3 protein	CDR3 DNA
.	TRBV23-1	TRBJ1-5	TRBD1	CASSQSDRDNYQPQHF	TGCGCCAGCAGTCAATCGGACAGGGATAATTATCAGCCCCAGCATTTT
.	TRBV6-5	TRBJ2-2	TRBD1	CASRGQGFVGELFF	TGTGCCAGCAGGGGACAGGGTTTTGTCGGGGAGCTGTTTTTT
.	TRBV5-1	TRBJ2-7	.	CASSSRQGLNEQYF	TGCGCCAGCAGCTCCCGACAGGGACTGAACGAGCAGTACTTC
few	TRBV7-9	TRBJ2-1	TRBD2	CASSRDYAGEQFF	TGTGCCAGCAGCCGGGACTACGCAGGTGAGCAGTTCTTC
.	TRBV9	TRBJ1-1	.	CASSVAGANTEAFF	TGTGCCAGCAGCGTAGCTGGGGCGAACACTGAAGCTTTCTTT
.	TRBV28	TRBJ2-1	TRBD1	CASSSGGQGYNEQFF	TGTGCCAGCAGTTCGGGTGGACAGGGCTACAATGAGCAGTTCTTC
.	TRBV29-1	TRBJ1-2	TRBD1	CSVGAPRTGESYGYTF	TGCAGCGTTGGAGCCCCCAGGACAGGGGAAAGCTATGGCTACACCTTC
.	TRBV29-1	TRBJ1-2	.	CSVDGRTGGYTF	TGCAGCGTTGATGGCCGAACGGGTGGCTACACCTTC
.	TRBV18	TRBJ1-2	.	CASSSPGGANYGYTF	TGTGCCAGCTCCAGCCCGGGAGGAGCTAACTATGGCTACACCTTC
.	TRBV28	TRBJ2-3	.	CASSFSGTFYTDTQYF	TGTGCCAGCAGTTTCAGCGGGACATTCTACACAGATACGCAGTATTTT
.	TRBV5-4	TRBJ2-1	TRBD2	CASSQEILAGGPNEQFF	TGCGCCAGCAGCCAAGAAATTCTCGCGGGGGGCCCTAATGAGCAGTTCTTC
.	TRBV10-3	TRBJ1-2	.	CASRGGKPLPYGYTF	TGTGCCAGCCGGGGGGGCAAACCGCTGCCCTATGGCTACACCTTC
.	TRBV9	TRBJ2-3	.	CASSSMGEGLWTDTQYF	TGTGCCAGCAGCTCGATGGGAGAGGGATTATGGACAGATACGCAGTATTTT
.	TRBV30	TRBJ2-4	.	CAWSSETLAKNIQYF	TGTGCCTGGAGTTCAGAAACCCTAGCCAAAAACATTCAGTACTTC
.	TRBV27	TRBJ2-1	.	CASSLEGPGYNEQFF	TGTGCCAGCAGTCTGGAGGGACCAGGATACAATGAGCAGTTCTTC
.	TRBV9	TRBJ1-1	.	CASSVAEGRSTEAFF	TGTGCCAGCAGCGTAGCTGAGGGGAGGAGCACTGAAGCTTTCTTT
.	TRBV30	TRBJ2-2	.	CASRGPRDTGELFF	TGTGCCTCCAGGGGACCGCGGGACACCGGGGAGCTGTTTTTT
.	TRBV5-1	TRBJ1-1	TRBD1	CASSWGDRDRNTEAFF	TGCGCCAGCAGCTGGGGGGACCGGGACAGGAACACTGAAGCTTTCTTT
few	TRBV5-4	TRBJ2-7	.	CASSLRRLDEQYF	TGTGCCAGCAGCTTAAGGAGGTTAGACGAGCAGTACTTC
.	TRBV5-5	TRBJ1-3	TRBD1	CASREDRASGNTIYF	TGTGCCAGCAGAGAAGACAGGGCGAGTGGAAACACCATATATTTT
.	TRBV28	TRBJ2-2	.	CALLTPNTGELFF	TGTGCCCTCCTCACTCCGAACACCGGGGAGCTGTTTTTT
.	TRBV29-1	TRBJ2-2	.	CSVQMGRNTGELFF	TGCAGCGTCCAAATGGGGAGGAACACCGGGGAGCTGTTTTTT
.	TRBV7-8	TRBJ1-5	.	CASSRTAGDYQPQHF	TGTGCCAGCAGCCGGACAGCGGGGGATTATCAGCCCCAGCATTTT
.	TRBV6-6	TRBJ2-1	.	CASSLGTPYEQFF	TGTGCCAGCAGTTTGGGGACACCGTATGAGCAGTTCTTC
few	TRBV19	TRBJ1-5	TRBD1	CASRDRADQPQHF	TGTGCCAGTAGGGACAGGGCAGATCAGCCCCAGCATTTT
.	TRBV29-1	TRBJ2-5	.	CSVGTLATAQYF	TGCAGCGTTGGGACTCTAGCGACGGCCCAGTACTTC
.	TRBV9	TRBJ2-3	.	CASSGGTPGDTQYF	TGTGCCAGCAGCGGGGGGACTCCCGGGGATACGCAGTATTTT
.	TRBV19	TRBJ2-7	.	CASSWGDGDEQYF	TGTGCCAGTAGTTGGGGAGATGGGGACGAGCAGTACTTC
.	TRBV11-3	TRBJ2-1	TRBD2	CASSLDSAAGSNEQFF	TGTGCCAGCAGCTTAGATTCAGCAGCGGGGTCGAATGAGCAGTTCTTC
.	TRBV4-3	TRBJ1-4	.	CASSQDRAGMGEKLFF	TGCGCCAGCAGCCAAGATCGCGCAGGGATGGGAGAAAAACTGTTTTTT
few	TRBV5-8	TRBJ2-3	TRBD1	CASSVIPGQGLDTQYF	TGTGCCAGCAGCGTGATCCCGGGACAGGGCCTAGATACGCAGTATTTT
.	TRBV28	TRBJ1-5	.	CASSSQGLSNQPQHF	TGTGCCAGCAGTTCTCAGGGCTTGAGCAATCAGCCCCAGCATTTT
.	TRBV27	TRBJ2-1	TRBD1	CASCRTGPYNEQFF	TGTGCCAGCTGCCGGACAGGGCCCTACAATGAGCAGTTCTTC